This passage covers 22 T cell receptor beta chains from one sample sequenced in a study of T cells in Graves' hyperthyroidism and ophthalmopathy (dated by TCRdb to about 2019). Libraries were built with multiplex PCR. The data were produced on an Illumina HiSeq 2000. TCR beta CDR3 regions were amplified from RNA transcripts. The TCR CDR3 was subjected to a first round of RT-PCR using the HTBI primer set and the Qiagen OneStep RT-PCR kit. The public reads were quality trimmed at Q25 with fastp and then assembled into clones with MiXCR by TCRdb, keeping productive beta chains. Each CDR3 protein gets just one entry, which takes the most common genes and DNA from the rows behind it. Here the sample has about 590,000 distinct CDR3 sequences; over 12% occur a single time. The biggest ten clones account for roughly 6.9% of the sample. Material for sequencing was blood. These TCRs come from a woman between 18 and 29 years old with Graves' ophthalmopathy.

V and J are TRBV3-1 and TRBJ2-7; D is undetermined. Per the germline V gene, CDR1 is LGHDT and CDR2 is YNNKEL (reference sequence). The V end lost 4 bases, the J end lost 0 bases, and 10 bases lay between the germline ends. This CDR3 is built from 14 residues. This chain's CDR3 is CASSPRTSSYEQYF. DNA for the CDR3: TGTGCCAGCAGCCCAAGGACGAGCTCCTACGAGCAGTACTTC.

This clonotype was observed many times. The chain links TRBV30 to TRBJ2-5; 7 bases align to TRBD2. Germline CDR1 GTSNPN, CDR2 SVGIG (reference sequence). CDR3 size: 13 residues. The trim removed 6 bases at V and 7 bases at J, leaving 11 bases unmatched. The chain's CDR3 is CACRWTRDGTQYF. The CDR3 bases are TGTGCCTGTAGGTGGACTAGGGATGGGACCCAGTACTTC.

The chain has TRBV5-5 and TRBJ2-7; 8 bases map to TRBD2. The CDR3 has 16 residues. Germline V CDR1 and CDR2: SGHKS, YYEKEE (reference sequence). V was pared by 4 bases and J by 2 bases, with 11 bases of the junction left unmatched. The CDR3 loop is CASSTAPGLGPYEQYF. The DNA for the CDR3 is TGTGCCAGCAGCACCGCCCCGGGACTAGGTCCCTACGAGCAGTACTTC.

The genes are TRBV7-2 and TRBJ1-5; tentatively, D is TRBD1 (5 bases). There are 14 residues in the CDR3. V lost 1 base to trimming and J lost 6 bases, with 10 bases between them. CDR1 SGHTA and CDR2 FQGNSA come from the germline V gene. CDR3 coding DNA: TGTGCCAGCAGCTTAGGTGCCGGGGCTCAGCCCCAGCATTTT. This encodes CASSLGAGAQPQHF.

J is TRBJ2-1 and V is TRBV29-1, with TRBD2 matching 9 bases. Per germline, CDR1 SQVTM and CDR2 ANQGSEA. Losses at the gene ends were 4 bases for V and 7 bases for J; bases not matched to a gene: 5. The CDR3 length is 13 residues. CDR3 amino acids: CSVGPGLANEQFF. In nucleotides, the CDR3 is TGCAGCGTTGGCCCCGGACTAGCGAATGAGCAGTTCTTC.

This clonotype was detected many times. Its ends do not fully match the called genes, so a read error is possible. The V gene is TRBV28, the J gene TRBJ2-7, with TRBD2 matching 7 bases. CDR1 and CDR2 (germline): MDHEN, SYDVKM. This CDR3 region has 14 residues. This CDR3 reads CANSLLRVGGEQYF. As DNA, the CDR3 is TGTGCCAACAGTTTATTACGGGTGGGGGGGGAGCAGTACTTC.

This clonotype was picked up many times. CDR3 coding DNA: TGTGCCAGCAGTTATCCTGGGAGGAGCGGGAGCGGGGAGCTGTTTTTT. Translating gives CASSYPGRSGSGELFF. The chain employs TRBV6-2 or TRBV6-3 and TRBJ2-2; 8 nucleotides line up with TRBD2. The J segment lost 7 bases and the V segment lost 3 bases, leaving 10 bases of the junction unmatched. The CDR3 sequence is 16 residues long. The germline V gene encodes CDR1 MNHEY and CDR2 SVGEGT.

CDR3: CASSLVARGTGASTEAFF. In DNA, the CDR3 is TGTGCCAGCAGCTTAGTCGCTCGGGGGACAGGGGCTAGCACTGAAGCTTTCTTT. The J gene is TRBJ1-1, the V gene TRBV7-9, with 10 bases lining up with TRBD1. Trimming removed 1 base from V and 4 bases from J; junction bases left unmatched: 12. The germline V gene has CDR1 SEHNR and CDR2 FQNEAQ (reference sequence). The CDR3 length is 18 residues.

The table lists this clonotype with a few counts. This sequence joins TRBV9 and TRBJ2-7, with 9 bases that match TRBD2. CDR1 is SGDLS, CDR2 YYNGEE, per germline. V lost 3 bases and J lost 3; bases outside the gene matches: 7. The CDR3 contains 15 residues. The CDR3 sequence is CASSGGFSGSYEQYF. The CDR3 bases are TGTGCCAGCAGCGGGGGCTTTAGCGGGAGCTACGAGCAGTACTTC. Together with reference TRBV9 and TRBJ2-7, the CDR3 gives the full variable domain: DSGVTQTPKHLITATGQRVTLRCSPRSGDLSVYWYQQSLDQGLQFLIQYYNGEERAKGNILERFSAQQFPDLHSELNLSSLELGDSALYFCASSGGFSGSYEQYFGPGTRLTVT.

This clonotype was seen more than once but under ten times. Given the absence of the conserved phenylalanine or tryptophan at the CDR3 end, a read error is likely. The J gene is TRBJ2-7, the V gene TRBV11-2, with unresolved D. This CDR3 contains 11 residues. The germline CDR1 and CDR2 sequences are SGHAT and FQNNGV. Trimming removed 5 bases at V and 0 bases at J, with 2 bases between. The CDR3 here is CASSASYEQYL. CDR3 nucleotide sequence: TGTGCCAGCAGCGCCTCCTACGAGCAGTACCTC.

Ten or more counts support this clonotype. The chain carries TRBV5-1 and TRBJ2-1; D might be TRBD1 (6 bases). Trimming shortened V by 0 bases and J by 3 bases, and 10 bases separated the two germline ends. The CDR3 spans 15 residues. From germline, CDR1 is SGHRS and CDR2 YFSETQ. CDR3 amino acids: CASSLGGHLYNEQFF. DNA for the CDR3: TGCGCCAGCAGCTTGGGGGGGCACCTCTACAATGAGCAGTTCTTC. The whole variable domain, filled in from reference TRBV5-1 and TRBJ2-1, reads KAGVTQTPRYLIKTRGQQVTLSCSPISGHRSVSWYQQTPGQGLQFLFEYFSETQRNKGNFPGRFSGRQFSNSRSEMNVSTLELGDSALYLCASSLGGHLYNEQFFGPGTRLTVL.

This clonotype showed up many times. V usage is TRBV7-9 and J usage is TRBJ2-7, with 11 bases identical to TRBD2. Germline loops: CDR1 SEHNR, CDR2 FQNEAQ (reference sequence). CDR3 length: 14 amino acids. With V trimmed by 7 bases and J by 5 bases, 7 bases remained unmatched. The DNA of the CDR3 is TGTGCCAGCACCCTACTAGCGGGAGAGCACGAGCAGTACTTC. Protein sequence: CASTLLAGEHEQYF.

In this sample, this clonotype turned up many times. The chain carries TRBV6-6 and TRBJ2-6, with no clear D. Germline CDR1 and CDR2: MNHNY and SVGAGI (reference sequence). The V and J ends lost 2 bases and 0 bases respectively, with 5 bases between them. The CDR3 totals 15 residues. CDR3 nucleotides: TGTGCCAGCAGTTACAAGGGCTCTGGGGCCAACGTCCTGACTTTC. Encoded protein: CASSYKGSGANVLTF.

In this sample, this clonotype turned up once. The rearrangement links TRBV5-1 to TRBJ2-5; D is unclear. Trimming removed 0 bases from V and 2 bases from J, with 14 bases in between. Germline V CDR1 and CDR2: SGHRS, YFSETQ. The CDR3 is 16 residues long. The CDR3 DNA follows: TGCGCCAGCAGCTTGGGCCTAAGGGCAGCTCAAGAGACCCAGTACTTC. This encodes CASSLGLRAAQETQYF.

Concerning this clonotype itself: Germline and junction disagree at one end, which may indicate a read error. The genes are TRBV9 and TRBJ2-7, with a weak D call TRBD2 (5 bases). The CDR3 contains 14 residues. In germline, CDR1 is SGDLS, CDR2 YYNGEE. The DNA for the CDR3 is TGTGCCAGCAGCGTAGGGACTGACTCCTACGGGCAGTACTTC. Protein sequence: CASSVGTDSYGQYF. Full variable domain (outside the CDR3, taken from reference TRBV9 and TRBJ2-7): DSGVTQTPKHLITATGQRVTLRCSPRSGDLSVYWYQQSLDQGLQFLIQYYNGEERAKGNILERFSAQQFPDLHSELNLSSLELGDSALYFCASSVGTDSYGQYFGPGTRLTVT.

The chain couples TRBV19 to TRBJ2-3; D is perhaps TRBD1 or TRBD2 (6 bases each). Per the germline V gene, CDR1 is LNHDA and CDR2 is SQIVND (reference sequence). The CDR3 is 15 amino acids. The V gene lost 7 bases and the J gene lost 0 bases, with 14 bases spanning the gap. CDR3 residues: CASTDRGASTDTQYF. DNA for the CDR3: TGTGCCAGTACCGATAGGGGGGCGAGCACAGATACGCAGTATTTT.

This clonotype has a count of ten or more. The V gene is TRBV7-3, the J gene TRBJ2-7; no clear D. The V gene's germline CDR1 is SGHTA and CDR2 FQGTGA. Trimming pared 5 bases from V and 6 bases from J, leaving 14 bases between. The CDR3 length is 13 residues. CDR3 amino acids: CASSRPDLGEQYF. Written as DNA, the CDR3 is TGTGCCAGCAGCCGTCCGGACCTTGGCGAGCAGTACTTC.

This rearrangement joins TRBV12-3 or TRBV12-4 to TRBJ2-4; D may be TRBD1 (6 bases). Trimming took 5 bases from V and 7 from J, leaving 15 bases between them. The CDR3 covers 14 residues. CDR3 nucleotide sequence: TGTGCCAGCAGTCTGGGGGCCGGTCGGAACATTCAGTACTTC. Residues: CASSLGAGRNIQYF.

The V and J genes are TRBV3-1 and TRBJ2-6; D possibly corresponds to TRBD1 (5 bases). The CDR3 has 17 amino acids. Germline CDR1 and CDR2: LGHDT and YNNKEL (reference sequence). V was trimmed by 1 base and J by 3 bases, leaving 13 bases between them. CDR3 nucleotide sequence: TGTGCCAGCAGCCAAGGGATTGGGGCAGATGGGGCCAACGTCCTGACTTTC. This encodes CASSQGIGADGANVLTF.

This clonotype was recorded many times. This chain uses TRBV12-3 or TRBV12-4 with TRBJ1-1; D is possibly TRBD1 (6 bases). Trimming shortened V by 4 bases and J by 8 bases, and 11 bases separated the two germline ends. CDR3 length: 12 residues. The CDR3 DNA follows: TGTGCCAGCAGTTCAGGACAGAAAGAAGCTTTCTTT. Protein: CASSSGQKEAFF.

This clonotype occurred many times. This sequence joins TRBV7-2 and TRBJ2-7; 8 nucleotides align to TRBD2. The CDR3 loop spans 16 amino acids. Germline V lookup: CDR1 SGHTA, CDR2 FQGNSA. The junction had 7 bases not matched to a gene; V was cut back by 0 bases and J by 3 bases. The CDR3, as DNA: TGTGCCAGCAGCTTAGCCTTGGCGGGAGGAATCTACGAGCAGTACTTC. Its protein product is CASSLALAGGIYEQYF.

The chain joins TRBV10-2 to TRBJ2-5; 8 nucleotides match TRBD2. V was pared by 1 base and J by 1 base, with 11 bases of the junction left unmatched. The length of the CDR3 is 18 residues. Germline V lookup: CDR1 WSHSY, CDR2 SAAADI. Here the CDR3 DNA reads TGCGCCAGCAGTGAGTTCCCGTGGCTTACTAGCGGCCAAGAGACCCAGTACTTC. Its protein product is CASSEFPWLTSGQETQYF.